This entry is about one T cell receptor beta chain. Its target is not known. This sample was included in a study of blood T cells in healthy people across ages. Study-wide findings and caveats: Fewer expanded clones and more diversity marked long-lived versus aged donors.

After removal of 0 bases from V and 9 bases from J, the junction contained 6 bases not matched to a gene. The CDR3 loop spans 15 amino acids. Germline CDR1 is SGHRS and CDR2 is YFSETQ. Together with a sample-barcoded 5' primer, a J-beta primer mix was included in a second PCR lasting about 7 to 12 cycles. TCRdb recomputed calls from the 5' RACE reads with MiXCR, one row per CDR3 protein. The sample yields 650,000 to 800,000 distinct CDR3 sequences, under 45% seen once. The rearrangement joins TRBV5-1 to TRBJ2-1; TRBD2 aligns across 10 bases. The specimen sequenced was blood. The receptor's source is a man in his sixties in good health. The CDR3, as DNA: TGCGCCAGCAGCTTGGAAAGCGGGGGGGCCGGTGAGCAGTTCTTC. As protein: CASSLESGGAGEQFF.